The entry that follows covers one T cell receptor (beta chain) sequence. The V and J ends lost 5 bases and 7 bases respectively, with 24 bases between them. CDR1 MDHEN and CDR2 SYDVKM come from the germline V gene. This CDR3 contains 16 residues. The data were taken from a study of blood T cell repertoires in COVID-19. Study at large: Samples taken during acute and convalescent COVID-19 were collected in the United States, Italy and Spain. From T cells, B-cell-depleted T cells, or PBMCs came the material, which was cDNA or gDNA.

In the source study's methods: Researchers report that nucleated cell counts were estimated from reference gene primer amplification. Produced via immunoSEQ multiplex PCR; TCRdb's table is partial and in-frame only. V and J calls and clone size are copied from that table; D and trimming were computed from the DNA. The sample consists of 180,000 or so clones, roughly 82% of them appearing once. Source material: peripheral blood. The V gene is TRBV28, the J gene TRBJ2-7; D is possibly TRBD2 (6 bases). This sequence was found in a woman between 65 and 79 years old with acute or convalescent COVID-19. The CDR3 spells CASSPSELPTEGEQYF. DNA of the CDR3: TGTGCCAGCAGTCCCTCGGAGCTTCCTACGGAGGGAGAGCAGTACTTC.